These T cell receptor beta chains were read from a single sample in a study of beta chain features in type 1 diabetes. Clones were read by immunoSEQ multiplex PCR, and TCRdb kept only the in-frame ones, dropping some. The table shows some 360,000 clones, with around 9.6% occurring only once. Material: central memory CD4+ T cells from blood. The receptors originated from a man aged 25 to 40 with type 1 diabetes. CDR3s include the opening cysteine and the closing phenylalanine or tryptophan. A D gene is named only where the DNA matches it firmly. Clone size, where shown, is once, few, many, or a class for clones that have expanded.

d_call: TRBD2; v_call: TRBV28; clone_size: few; j_call: TRBJ2-3; cdr3_length: 13; cdr3_nt: TGTGCCAGCAGTTCCCCCGGACTAGTCGGGCAGTATTTT; cdr3_aa: CASSSPGLVGQYF
d_call: TRBD2; v_call: TRBV6-6; clone_size: few; j_call: TRBJ2-7; cdr3_length: 15; cdr3_nt: TGTGCCAGCAGGGAAGACCTAGCGGGAGGTAACGAGCAGTACTTC; cdr3_aa: CASREDLAGGNEQYF
d_call: .; v_call: TRBV6-6; clone_size: few; j_call: TRBJ2-2; cdr3_length: 15; cdr3_nt: TGTGCCAGCAGTTACGGTGACACGGAAAGCGGGGAGCTGTTTTTT; cdr3_aa: CASSYGDTESGELFF
d_call: TRBD1; v_call: TRBV29-1; clone_size: .; j_call: TRBJ2-1; cdr3_length: 13; cdr3_nt: TGCAGCGTTGAAGATGGAGGGACAGGGGGTAAGTTCTTC; cdr3_aa: CSVEDGGTGGKFF
d_call: .; v_call: TRBV7-3; clone_size: many; j_call: TRBJ2-1; cdr3_length: 13; cdr3_nt: TGTGCCAGCAGCCCATACCTCAGCAATGAGCAGTTCTTC; cdr3_aa: CASSPYLSNEQFF
d_call: .; v_call: TRBV29-1; clone_size: few; j_call: TRBJ2-7; cdr3_length: 14; cdr3_nt: TGCAGCGCTGTCGTCGGCAGGGTGGATCACGAGCAGTACTTC; cdr3_aa: CSAVVGRVDHEQYF
d_call: .; v_call: TRBV7-3; clone_size: few; j_call: TRBJ2-5; cdr3_length: 15; cdr3_nt: TGTGCCAGCAGCTTAGTAGGCGGCAGGCAAGAGACCCAGTACTTC; cdr3_aa: CASSLVGGRQETQYF
d_call: .; v_call: TRBV5-1; clone_size: few; j_call: TRBJ2-3; cdr3_length: 14; cdr3_nt: TGCGCCAGCAGCTTGGGTGTGGGCACAGATACGCAGTATTTT; cdr3_aa: CASSLGVGTDTQYF
d_call: TRBD2; v_call: TRBV7-9; clone_size: many; j_call: TRBJ2-1; cdr3_length: 17; cdr3_nt: TGTGCCAGCAGCCCTACTAGCGGGAGGGCCCAGTTCGATGAGCAGTTCTTC; cdr3_aa: CASSPTSGRAQFDEQFF
d_call: .; v_call: TRBV7-9; clone_size: few; j_call: TRBJ2-5; cdr3_length: 12; cdr3_nt: TGTGCCAGCAGCTATTTCGGAGAGACCCAGTACTTC; cdr3_aa: CASSYFGETQYF
d_call: .; v_call: TRBV9; clone_size: .; j_call: TRBJ1-1; cdr3_length: 16; cdr3_nt: TGTGCCAGCAGCTCGAGGGGGGGGCAGCCCCATCCTGAAGCTTTCTTT; cdr3_aa: CASSSRGGQPHPEAFF
d_call: .; v_call: TRBV7-2; clone_size: .; j_call: TRBJ2-2; cdr3_length: 15; cdr3_nt: TGTGCCAGCAGCTTAGGGCCAGGGTACACCGGGGAGCTGTTTTTT; cdr3_aa: CASSLGPGYTGELFF
d_call: TRBD1; v_call: TRBV4-3; clone_size: many; j_call: TRBJ1-4; cdr3_length: 15; cdr3_nt: TGCGCCAGCAGCCGCCGAGGGACAGGGAATGAAAAACTGTTTTTT; cdr3_aa: CASSRRGTGNEKLFF
d_call: TRBD2; v_call: TRBV5-1; clone_size: many; j_call: TRBJ2-1; cdr3_length: 15; cdr3_nt: TGCGCCAGCGGGCTAGCGGGAGGAGGGGACAATGAGCAGTTCTTC; cdr3_aa: CASGLAGGGDNEQFF
d_call: .; v_call: TRBV25-1; clone_size: few; j_call: TRBJ2-3; cdr3_length: 11; cdr3_nt: TGTGCCAGCAGTGAATTCGATACGCAGTATTTT; cdr3_aa: CASSEFDTQYF
d_call: TRBD1; v_call: TRBV29-1; clone_size: few; j_call: TRBJ2-5; cdr3_length: 12; cdr3_nt: TGCAGCGTTGCATACAGGGGTGAGACCCAGTACTTC; cdr3_aa: CSVAYRGETQYF
d_call: .; v_call: TRBV28; clone_size: .; j_call: TRBJ1-4; cdr3_length: 13; cdr3_nt: TGTGCCAGCAGCCCCCATGGTAATGAAAAACTGTTTTTT; cdr3_aa: CASSPHGNEKLFF
d_call: .; v_call: TRBV28; clone_size: .; j_call: TRBJ1-5; cdr3_length: 16; cdr3_nt: TGTGCCAGCAGTTTAAATTGGGGAATAAGGAATCAGCCCCAGCATTTT; cdr3_aa: CASSLNWGIRNQPQHF
d_call: TRBD1; v_call: TRBV9; clone_size: .; j_call: TRBJ2-7; cdr3_length: 14; cdr3_nt: TGTGCCAGCAGCCCCCGACAGGGGGCCTACGAGCAGTACTTC; cdr3_aa: CASSPRQGAYEQYF
d_call: .; v_call: TRBV4-2; clone_size: .; j_call: TRBJ1-2; cdr3_length: 16; cdr3_nt: TGTGCCAGCAGCCAACCGAACCCACAGGGCGTCTATGGCTACACCTTC; cdr3_aa: CASSQPNPQGVYGYTF
d_call: .; v_call: TRBV9; clone_size: few; j_call: TRBJ1-6; cdr3_length: 15; cdr3_nt: TGTGCCAGCAGCCCCACCCGGGGGCGGGATTCACCCCTCCACTTT; cdr3_aa: CASSPTRGRDSPLHF
d_call: TRBD1; v_call: TRBV30; clone_size: few; j_call: TRBJ1-5; cdr3_length: 14; cdr3_nt: TGTGCCTGGAGTCGGCGACAGGGAGATCAGCCCCAGCATTTT; cdr3_aa: CAWSRRQGDQPQHF